Detailed here is one TCR beta chain. TCRbeta library construction was performed incorporating unique molecular identifiers. Each CDR3 protein gets one entry after TCRdb re-called the PCR reads with MiXCR. The sample carries about 420,000 distinct CDR3 sequences, under 13% recorded once. This sample was included in a study of T-cell reconstitution after alpha-beta-depleted transplantation in children. This material consisted of PBMCs from the stem cell graft donor, taken from the stem cell graft. This TCR derives from a human donor who donated a stem cell graft to a child with acute myeloid leukemia.

The CDR3 DNA sequence: TGTGCCAGCAGCCCAGGGGCTTTACACTATGGCTACACCTTC. Translation: CASSPGALHYGYTF. The chain is built from TRBV6-1 and TRBJ1-2; the D gene is possibly TRBD1 (6 bases). The CDR3 sequence is 14 residues long. V was trimmed by 6 bases and J by 3 bases, leaving 14 bases between them. Germline V gene sequence: CDR1 MNHNS, CDR2 SASEGT.